This T cell receptor beta chain was found in a study of lymphopenia after photon versus proton radiotherapy. Regarding the study as a whole: Better survival with proton therapy was suggested as possible, not demonstrated. Oligoclonal CD8+ Temra expansion after nadir drove photon patients' diversity drop. Photon-treated patients lost naive T cells and TCR diversity; proton-treated stayed stable.

Comment on this clone: No antigen is known for it.

The V and J ends lost 1 base and 15 bases respectively, with 16 bases between them. CDR3 length equals 13 residues. Germline lookup yields CDR1 SGHTA and CDR2 FQGNSA. Assay: immunoSEQ multiplex PCR; the TCRdb copy retains only in-frame clones and omits some. The profile shows fewer than 25,000 clones, roughly 89% of them singletons. The sequencing here drew on peripheral blood, taken from a patient treated with proton-based radiotherapy. The TCR was taken from a man older than 75 with esophageal cancer. The rearrangement uses TRBV7-2 and TRBJ2-4; D gene uncertain. CDR3 amino acids: CASSLGMESRVYF. The CDR3 DNA reads TGTGCCAGCAGCTTAGGTATGGAAAGCCGGGTGTACTTC.